The 7 T cell receptor beta chains reported below all come from one sample, sequenced in a study of T cell repertoires in aging, cancer and after chemotherapy. Multiplex touch-down PCR with TRB-A/B primers amplified rearranged V-D-J TRB sequences. TCRdb re-analysed the multiplex PCR reads in MiXCR, keeping a single row per CDR3 protein. Found here are around 5,100 distinct CDR3 sequences, roughly 27% of them singletons; the top ten hold 11%. TCR beta rearrangements were amplified from peripheral blood genomic DNA. The material sequenced was blood. The origin of the receptors is a human donor with a solid tumor.

This clonotype was found a few times. The chain carries TRBV6-5 and TRBJ2-4; 8 bases line up with TRBD1. The junction had 6 bases not matched to a gene; V was cut back by 5 bases and J by 3 bases. Germline CDR1 reads MNHEY; CDR2 reads SVGAGI. The CDR3 length is 15 residues. The CDR3 sequence is CASSTGTGGKNIQYF. The CDR3 DNA follows: TGTGCCAGCAGTACTGGGACAGGAGGCAAAAACATTCAGTACTTC.

This clonotype was seen a few times. The genes are TRBV6-5 and TRBJ1-1, with D unresolved. Germline CDR1 MNHEY, CDR2 SVGAGI. There are 13 residues in the CDR3. Trimming stripped 5 bases from V and 1 base from J, with 8 bases between. CDR3 coding DNA: TGTGCCAGCAGTGCCGACCAGAACACTGAAGCTTTCTTT. Protein product: CASSADQNTEAFF.

This clonotype is labeled as medium-sized. CDR3 DNA: TGTGCCAGCTCAGGACTAGCGGGGGGCTACGAGCAGTACTTC. Amino acid sequence: CASSGLAGGYEQYF. The rearrangement joins TRBV18 to TRBJ2-7, with 14 nucleotides matching TRBD2. The CDR3 length is 14 residues. V dropped 5 bases and J dropped 3; count of bases not matched to a gene: 0. Per the germline V gene, CDR1 is KGHSH and CDR2 is LQKENI.

The chain uses TRBV10-3 and TRBJ1-4; 7 bases are a match to TRBD1. Per germline, CDR1 ENHRY and CDR2 SYGVKD. CDR3 length: 14 residues. The V gene end was trimmed by 5 bases and the J gene end by 5 bases; junction bases not matched to a gene: 5. DNA for the CDR3: TGTGCCATCAGTACCGGGACAGAAAATGAAAAACTGTTTTTT. Translation gives CAISTGTENEKLFF.

This sequence joins TRBV6-1 and TRBJ1-3; D possibly corresponds to TRBD1 (5 bases). The germline gives CDR1 MNHNS, CDR2 SASEGT. V dropped 0 bases and J dropped 2 bases, with 11 bases sitting between them. There are 16 residues in the CDR3. The CDR3 reads CASSEAGPQAGNTIYF. The CDR3 coding sequence is TGTGCCAGCAGTGAAGCGGGGCCGCAAGCTGGAAACACCATATATTTT.

By proportion, this clonotype is medium-sized. In DNA, the CDR3 is TGTGCCAGCAGCAGGGCGGGAGGGCCTATGGATGAGCAGTTCTTC. It yields the protein CASSRAGGPMDEQFF. The chain carries TRBV11-2 and TRBJ2-1; 9 bases align to TRBD2. V was clipped by 5 bases and J by 8 bases; unmatched bases: 10. Germline CDR1 is SGHAT and CDR2 is FQNNGV. The CDR3 is made up of 15 amino acids. The full variable domain, with the rest looked up from reference TRBV11-2 and TRBJ2-1, is EAGVAQSPRYKIIEKRQSVAFWCNPISGHATLYWYQQILGQGPKLLIQFQNNGVVDDSQLPKDRFSAERLKGVDSTLKIQPAKLEDSAVYLCASSRAGGPMDEQFFGPGTRLTVL.

In this sample, this clonotype turned up a few times. V usage is TRBV7-2 and J usage is TRBJ2-6; 9 bases line up with TRBD2. The V gene end was trimmed by 4 bases and the J gene end by 0 bases; junction bases not matched to a gene: 16. Germline CDR1 reads SGHTA; CDR2 reads FQGNSA. The CDR3 spans 21 residues. CDR3 nucleotide sequence: TGTGCCAGCAGCTCCAGGGGGGGTAGCGGGGGATCCAGCTCTGGGGCCAACGTCCTGACTTTC. Amino acid sequence: CASSSRGGSGGSSSGANVLTF.